Below, 18 T cell receptor beta chains from the same sample are listed, as sequenced in a study of shared clonotypes between healthy human individuals. Sequencing was performed with immunoSEQ multiplex PCR; in TCRdb, only in-frame clones are kept and a portion is missing. The table shows about 120,000 clones, with 68% occurring only once. Sequenced input: memory CD8+ T cells sorted from blood. Described subset: CD45RO+ cells pooled with CCR7-negative TemRA cells. The receptors originated from a young woman in good health.

This clone was counted once. The genes are TRBV5-5 and TRBJ1-1, with D unclear. The CDR3 has 13 amino acids. Germline V lookup: CDR1 SGHKS, CDR2 YYEKEE (reference sequence). V shed 3 bases and J shed 4 bases, with 10 bases lying between them. The DNA for the CDR3 is TGTGCCAGCAGCTGGCGGGGAACCACTGAAGCTTTCTTT. It yields the protein CASSWRGTTEAFF.

This chain uses TRBV6-1 with TRBJ1-1; TRBD1 matches 9 bases. The CDR3 extends over 12 amino acids. Looked up from germline, CDR1 is MNHNS and CDR2 is SASEGT. V gave up 4 bases and J gave up 11 bases; unmatched junction bases: 5. Here the CDR3 reads CASSAGQGDAFF. The CDR3, as DNA: TGTGCCAGCAGTGCGGGACAGGGTGACGCTTTCTTT.

The chain recombines TRBV25-1 with TRBJ1-4, with no clear D. Germline-derived CDR1 and CDR2 are MGHDK and SYGVNS. Trimming cost V 2 bases and J 3 bases, with 7 bases left between them. This CDR3 is built from 14 residues. As DNA, the CDR3 is TGTGCCAGCAGTGAAGGGGTGTCTAATGAAAAACTGTTTTTT. Its protein product is CASSEGVSNEKLFF.

There are many counts of this clone. The chain carries TRBV10-3 and TRBJ2-7, with TRBD1 as a possible D gene (7 bases). The V gene's germline CDR1 is ENHRY and CDR2 SYGVKD. Between the trimmed V and J ends, which lost 8 bases and 0 bases, there was a span of 17 bases. The CDR3 runs to 15 residues. The CDR3 loop reads CAIGGGPGGSYEQYF. The CDR3 coding sequence is TGTGCCATCGGAGGGGGCCCCGGAGGCTCCTACGAGCAGTACTTC.

The chain carries TRBV5-1 and TRBJ2-7, with D hard to call. Germline values: CDR1 SGHRS, CDR2 YFSETQ. This CDR3 spans 12 amino acids. V was trimmed by 3 bases and J by 0 bases, leaving 4 bases between them. CDR3 amino acids: CASSWNSYEQYF. The CDR3, as DNA: TGCGCCAGCAGCTGGAACTCCTACGAGCAGTACTTC.

This chain connects TRBV12-2 to TRBJ2-5; no DNA check was done on the table's D call, TRBD2. TRBV12-2 is recorded as a pseudogene. This CDR3 region has 17 residues. The CDR3 DNA reads as TGTGCAAGTCGCCTAGACGCGGGAGTGGGGCTACAAGAGACCCAGTACTTC. Protein: CASRLDAGVGLQETQYF.

Points on this clone: Other nucleotide sequences from this sample produce the same CDR3. The chain has TRBV28 and TRBJ2-7; D gene unclear. The germline gives CDR1 MDHEN, CDR2 SYDVKM. V was clipped by 1 base and J by 2 bases, with 6 bases between them. The CDR3 loop spans 13 amino acids. This CDR3 is CASSLSLTYEQYF. The CDR3 DNA reads as TGTGCCAGCAGTTTATCATTGACCTACGAGCAGTACTTC.

V and J are TRBV7-9 and TRBJ1-2; 7 nucleotides line up with TRBD1. The CDR3 contains 14 residues. Germline V CDR1 and CDR2: SEHNR, FQNEAQ (reference sequence). The trim removed 1 base at V and 4 bases at J, leaving 3 bases unmatched. CDR3 DNA sequence: TGTGCCAGCAGCTTAGGGGGACAGCTCTATGGCTACACCTTC. It codes for CASSLGGQLYGYTF.

The chain uses TRBV27 and TRBJ1-2, with D possibly being TRBD1 (6 bases). V shed 7 bases and J shed 2 bases, with 20 bases lying between them. The germline CDR1 and CDR2 sequences are MNHEY and SMNVEV (reference sequence). The CDR3 is 16 amino acids. DNA for the CDR3: TGTGCCAGCAAGAGGACAGATCTGGGGCTAAACTATGGCTACACCTTC. It is translated as CASKRTDLGLNYGYTF.

This clone was seen a handful of times. The V call is TRBV19, the J call TRBJ2-3; D is undetermined. Trimming stripped 2 bases from V and 2 bases from J, with 14 bases between. Germline values: CDR1 LNHDA, CDR2 SQIVND (reference sequence). This CDR3 has 16 amino acids. The CDR3 loop reads CASSITEYHDTDTQYF. Here the CDR3 DNA reads TGTGCCAGTAGTATAACCGAATACCATGACACAGATACGCAGTATTTT.

This rearrangement joins TRBV10-2 to TRBJ1-2, with D possibly TRBD1 on 6 matching bases. Between the trimmed V and J ends, which lost 4 bases and 3 bases, there was a span of 9 bases. CDR3 length: 13 residues. CDR1 is WSHSY and CDR2 is SAAADI in the germline V gene. As DNA, the CDR3 is TGCGCCAGCAGTGTAGGGGGACACTATGGCTACACCTTC. Encoded protein: CASSVGGHYGYTF.

The chain combines TRBV25-1 with TRBJ2-3; 13 bases fit TRBD2. V gave up 4 bases and J gave up 5 bases; unmatched junction bases: 0. This CDR3 spans 14 amino acids. The germline gives CDR1 MGHDK, CDR2 SYGVNS. The CDR3 bases are TGTGCCAGCAGTGGACTAGCGGGAGGAGATACGCAGTATTTT. This translates into CASSGLAGGDTQYF.

The chain is built from TRBV19 and TRBJ2-1; D possibly corresponds to TRBD2 (5 bases). This CDR3 comprises 18 residues. Trimming shortened V by 5 bases and J by 5 bases, and 25 bases separated the two germline ends. CDR1 LNHDA and CDR2 SQIVND come from the germline V gene (reference sequence). The CDR3, as DNA: TGTGCCAGTAGTGACGTCCTTTCGGGCCTAGCTCGCAACAATGAGCAGTTCTTC. The encoded protein is CASSDVLSGLARNNEQFF.

The J gene is TRBJ2-7, the V gene TRBV28; a possible D gene is TRBD1 (5 bases). V was cut by 7 bases and J by 1 base, with 17 bases left in between. From germline, CDR1 is MDHEN and CDR2 SYDVKM. CDR3 length equals 15 residues. The CDR3 loop reads CASTSRAGSSYEQYF. In DNA, the CDR3 is TGTGCCAGCACCTCCCGGGCAGGGTCATCCTACGAGCAGTACTTC.

The rearrangement joins TRBV5-1 to TRBJ2-5; D is possibly TRBD2 (6 bases). This CDR3 has 15 residues. Germline V gene data show CDR1 as SGHRS and CDR2 as YFSETQ. Trimming pared 3 bases from V and 4 bases from J, leaving 16 bases between. The CDR3: CASSWQEGRGETQYF. For the CDR3, the DNA is TGCGCCAGCAGCTGGCAGGAGGGCCGGGGAGAGACCCAGTACTTC.

The V and J genes are TRBV5-4 and TRBJ2-3; tentative D call: TRBD2 (6 bases). V was pared by 4 bases and J by 5 bases, with 14 bases between. CDR1 SGHNT and CDR2 YYREEE come from the germline V gene (reference sequence). The CDR3 contains 14 residues. The CDR3 is CASSGWDSRDTQYF. CDR3 nucleotide sequence: TGTGCCAGCAGCGGTTGGGACTCACGAGATACGCAGTATTTT.

In DNA, the CDR3 is TGTGCCAGCAGCAGCGAGGGACTTATCTCTGGAAACACCATATATTTT. Translation: CASSSEGLISGNTIYF. The chain recombines TRBV7-9 with TRBJ1-3; possibly TRBD1 for D (5 bases). The germline V and J ends were trimmed by 5 bases and 0 bases, with 14 bases remaining between them. This CDR3 is 16 amino acids long. In germline, CDR1 is SEHNR, CDR2 FQNEAQ (reference sequence). Looking up the rest from reference TRBV7-9 and TRBJ1-3 gives the full variable domain: DTGVSQNPRHKITKRGQNVTFRCDPISEHNRLYWYRQTLGQGPEFLTYFQNEAQLEKSRLLSDRFSAERPKGSFSTLEIQRTEQGDSAMYLCASSSEGLISGNTIYFGEGSWLTVV.

This chain uses TRBV6-6 with TRBJ2-1, with TRBD1 matching 7 bases. Germline V CDR1 and CDR2: MNHNY, SVGAGI (reference sequence). Unmatched junction bases numbered 5, after V lost 1 base and J lost 5 bases. The CDR3 has 15 residues. CDR3 region: CASSYWGTVNNEQFF. The CDR3 region has the DNA TGTGCCAGCAGTTACTGGGGGACAGTCAACAATGAGCAGTTCTTC.